This T cell receptor beta chain was recovered during a study of T cells after yellow fever vaccination. Study outcomes and limitations: Reappearance after the booster was seen for most primary-vaccination clones, at about 95% CD4 and less than 90% CD8. Weaker overall was a secondary response that nonetheless peaked faster, on day 5 versus 15.

This clonotype was picked up many times. Its target is unknown. This CDR3 spans 11 amino acids. Germline V gene lookup returns CDR1 DFQATT and CDR2 SNEGSKA (reference sequence). Trimming left V 6 bases short and J 9 bases short, with 12 bases between. Template switching by 5'RACE produced TCR cDNA, adding a universal primer site and UMIs. Via MiXCR, TCRdb re-called the 5' RACE reads, giving one row per CDR3 protein. The repertoire consists of a few hundred thousand distinct CDR3 sequences, with over 3% occurring once and the leading ten covering over 15%. The TCR sequence derives from a man between 18 and 29 years old who received the YFV17D yellow fever vaccine. The chain joins TRBV20-1 to TRBJ2-1, with D unresolved. The starting material was PBMCs, obtained 15 days after the yellow fever booster vaccination. CDR3 DNA sequence: TGCAGTGCCAACTCGGGTGCTGAGCAGTTCTTC. The encoded protein is CSANSGAEQFF.